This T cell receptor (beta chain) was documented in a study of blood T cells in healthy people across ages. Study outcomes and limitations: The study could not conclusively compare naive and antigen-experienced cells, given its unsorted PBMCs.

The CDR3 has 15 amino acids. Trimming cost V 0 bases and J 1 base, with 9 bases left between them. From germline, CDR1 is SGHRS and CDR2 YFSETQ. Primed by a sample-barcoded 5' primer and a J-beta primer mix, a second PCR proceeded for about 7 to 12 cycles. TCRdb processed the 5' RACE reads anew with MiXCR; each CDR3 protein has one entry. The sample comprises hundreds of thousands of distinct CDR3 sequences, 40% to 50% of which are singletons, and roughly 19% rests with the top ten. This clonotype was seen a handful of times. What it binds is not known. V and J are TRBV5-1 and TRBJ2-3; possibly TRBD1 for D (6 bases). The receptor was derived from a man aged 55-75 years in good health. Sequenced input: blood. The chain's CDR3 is CASSLVSGGTDTQYF. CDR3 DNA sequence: TGCGCCAGCAGCTTGGTTTCAGGGGGCACAGATACGCAGTATTTT.